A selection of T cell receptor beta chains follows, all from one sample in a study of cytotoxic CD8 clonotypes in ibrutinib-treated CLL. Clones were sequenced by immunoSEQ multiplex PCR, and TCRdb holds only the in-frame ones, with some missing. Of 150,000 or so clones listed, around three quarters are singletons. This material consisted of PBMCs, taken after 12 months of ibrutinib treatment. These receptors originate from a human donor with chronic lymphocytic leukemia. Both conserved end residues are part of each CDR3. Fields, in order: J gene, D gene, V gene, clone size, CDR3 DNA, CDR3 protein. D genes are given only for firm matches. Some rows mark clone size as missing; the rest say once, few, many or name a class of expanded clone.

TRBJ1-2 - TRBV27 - TGTGCCAGCAGTTTATCGGGAGGAGTCGTGGCCCACAATGGCTACACCTTC CASSLSGGVVAHNGYTF
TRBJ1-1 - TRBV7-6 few TGTGCCAGCAGCTCCCGGCAGTTCTCCGAAGCTTTCTTT CASSSRQFSEAFF
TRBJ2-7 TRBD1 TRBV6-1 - TGTGCCAGCAGTGGGCCGGGACAGTTCTACGAGCAGTACTTC CASSGPGQFYEQYF
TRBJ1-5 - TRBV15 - TGTGCCACCAGCCCCCTTACGGGGCCCCAGCATTTT CATSPLTGPQHF
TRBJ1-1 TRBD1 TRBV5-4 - TGTGCCAGCAGCCGCGGGACAGCAACTGAAGCTTTCTTT CASSRGTATEAFF
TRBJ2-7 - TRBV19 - TGTGCCAGTAGTATACGGTATTCTTACGAGCAGTACTTC CASSIRYSYEQYF
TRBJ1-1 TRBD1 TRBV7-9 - TGTGCCAGCAGCTTAGCGACAGGGGAGCGAGCTTTCTTT CASSLATGERAFF
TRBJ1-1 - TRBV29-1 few TGCAGCGTTGAAACGCGCTTAGCGAACACTGAAGCTTTCTTT CSVETRLANTEAFF
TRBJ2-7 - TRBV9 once TGTGCCAGCAGCCTAAAGCCCGGCACCACGCAGTACTTC CASSLKPGTTQYF
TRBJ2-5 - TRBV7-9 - TGTGCCAGCAGCTTAGGTTCTGGAGAGACCCAGTACTTC CASSLGSGETQYF
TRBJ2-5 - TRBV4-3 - TGCGCCAGCAGCCAGGGTCCAGGAACCCAAGAGACCCAGTACTTC CASSQGPGTQETQYF
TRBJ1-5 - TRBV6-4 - TGTGCCAGCAGTGCCCCTATTATCGCGGGCAATCAGCCCCAGCATTTT CASSAPIIAGNQPQHF
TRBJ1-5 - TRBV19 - TGTGCCAGTTGGGGGGGCAATCAGCCCCAGCATTTT CASWGGNQPQHF
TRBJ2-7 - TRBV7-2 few TGTGCCAGCAGCTTAGTCTTTTGGGGTCTGACATACGAGCAGTACTTC CASSLVFWGLTYEQYF
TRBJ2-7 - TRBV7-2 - TGTGCCAGCAGCCCGTGGGGAGACCCGAGCTCCTACGAGCAGTACTTC CASSPWGDPSSYEQYF
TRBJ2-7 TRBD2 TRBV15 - TGTGCCACCAGCAGAGCCTTAGCGGGAGTCTACGAGCAGTACTTC CATSRALAGVYEQYF
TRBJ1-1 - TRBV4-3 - TGCGCCAGCAGCCAAGATCCCCAGTGGAAGAACACTGAAGCTTTCTTT CASSQDPQWKNTEAFF
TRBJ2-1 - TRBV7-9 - TGTGCCAGCAGCTTAGAGGTGGGGGTCTTCAATGAGCAGTTCTTC CASSLEVGVFNEQFF
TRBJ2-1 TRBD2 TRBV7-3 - TGTGCCAGCAGCTCAAGACTAGCGGACAATGAGCAGTTCTTC CASSSRLADNEQFF
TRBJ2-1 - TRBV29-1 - TGCAGCGGGGGGGCAGGGAACTACAATGAGCAGTTCTTC CSGGAGNYNEQFF
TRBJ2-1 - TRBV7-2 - TGTGCCAGCAGCTTAACTAGGGGCAGCTCCTACAATGAGCAGTTCTTC CASSLTRGSSYNEQFF
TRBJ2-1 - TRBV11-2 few TGTGCCAGCCGGAGGAGGGCCCCTTTAAACAATGAGCAGTTCTTC CASRRRAPLNNEQFF
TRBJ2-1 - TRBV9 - TGTGCCAGCAGCGTAGGGACAACACGGGAGCAGTTCTTC CASSVGTTREQFF
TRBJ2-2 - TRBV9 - TGTGCCACCGCCCGTAACACCGGGGAGCTGTTTTTT CATARNTGELFF
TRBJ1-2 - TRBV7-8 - TGTGCCAGCAGCTTAGCCCGAGCGGGGGTCGCCGGGGATTATGGCTACACCTTC CASSLARAGVAGDYGYTF
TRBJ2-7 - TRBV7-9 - TGTGCCAGCAGCCCTTCAAGTTACCACGAGCAGTACTTC CASSPSSYHEQYF
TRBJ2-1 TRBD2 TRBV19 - TGTGCCAGTAGTATGGGTCTAGCGGGGGACTACAATGAGCAGTTCTTC CASSMGLAGDYNEQFF
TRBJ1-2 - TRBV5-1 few TGCGCCAGCAGCTTGGGTACGCCCGGCTATGGCTACACCTTC CASSLGTPGYGYTF
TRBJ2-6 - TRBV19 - TGTGCCAGTAGTTGGAACTCTGGGGCCAACGTCCTGACTTTC CASSWNSGANVLTF
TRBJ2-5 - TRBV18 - TGTGCCAGCTCACCAGGTTTTCTAAAAGAGACCCAGTACTTC CASSPGFLKETQYF
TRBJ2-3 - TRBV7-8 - TGTGCCAGCAGCTTAGGGGACCCGGGAGCCCCGGGCCCAGATACGCAGTATTTT CASSLGDPGAPGPDTQYF
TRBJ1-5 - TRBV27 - TGTGCCAGCAGTTCGGGGCCCCTCCCCGCACAGCCCCAGCATTTT CASSSGPLPAQPQHF
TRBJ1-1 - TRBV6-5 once TGTGCCAGCAGTTTGGTGGGTTCGAACACTGAAGCTTTCTTT CASSLVGSNTEAFF
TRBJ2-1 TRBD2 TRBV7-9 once TGTGCCAGCAGCCTCTTAGCGGGACCCGTGTACAATGAGCAGTTCTTC CASSLLAGPVYNEQFF
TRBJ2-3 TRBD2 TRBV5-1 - TGCGCCAGCAGCTCTAGCGGGAGGGCCTTCACAGATACGCAGTATTTT CASSSSGRAFTDTQYF
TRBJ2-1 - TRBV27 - TGTGCCAGCAGTCCAACCCATTCTGGGCCATACAATGAGCAGTTCTTC CASSPTHSGPYNEQFF
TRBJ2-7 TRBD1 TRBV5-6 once TGTGCCAGCAGCTTGGGACAGGGAAGCTCCTACGAGCAGTACTTC CASSLGQGSSYEQYF
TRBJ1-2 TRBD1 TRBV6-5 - TGTGCCAGCAGAGCTGACAGGGCACTCGGCTACACCTTC CASRADRALGYTF
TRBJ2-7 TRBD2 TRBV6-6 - TGTGCCAGCAGGCGACTAGCGGACCAGTACGAGCAGTACTTC CASRRLADQYEQYF
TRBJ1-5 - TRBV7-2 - TGTGCCAGCAGCCAGGACCTTAGCAATCAGCCCCAGCATTTT CASSQDLSNQPQHF
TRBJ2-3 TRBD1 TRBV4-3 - TGCGCCAGCAGCCATAACCCAGGGGGCGCAGATACGCAGTATTTT CASSHNPGGADTQYF
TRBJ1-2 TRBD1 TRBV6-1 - TGTGCCAGCAGGGATCGCAGGGGGCATAACTATGGCTACACCTTC CASRDRRGHNYGYTF
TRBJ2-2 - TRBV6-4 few TGTGCCAGCAGTGACTCGGAGGGCGGGGAGCTGTTTTTT CASSDSEGGELFF
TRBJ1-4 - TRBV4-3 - TGCGCCAGCAGCGCCCGATTGACAGTACTTAATGAAAAACTGTTTTTT CASSARLTVLNEKLFF
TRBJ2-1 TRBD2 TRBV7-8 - TGTGCCAGCAGTGGACTAGCAGCGATTTCCTACAATGAGCAGTTCTTC CASSGLAAISYNEQFF
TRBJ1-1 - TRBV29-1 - TGCAGCGCTGGGGGTTCTGAAGCTTTCTTT CSAGGSEAFF
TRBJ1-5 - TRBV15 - TGTGCCACCAGCAGATACAGGGAGTGGGAGTATAGCAATCAGCCCCAGCATTTT CATSRYREWEYSNQPQHF